This TCR beta chain came from a study of blood T cell repertoires in COVID-19. Study-wide context: Sites in the United States, Italy and Spain provided acute and convalescent COVID-19 samples. In each case, the material was cDNA or gDNA derived from T cells, B-cell-depleted T cells, or PBMCs.

In the study's own analysis: Reference gene primer amplification in the assay estimated nucleated cell counts. Clones were sequenced by immunoSEQ multiplex PCR, and TCRdb holds only the in-frame ones, with some missing. D and trimming come from the DNA, and the V and J calls and clone size come from that table. This sample has 79,000 or so clones, with 87% found just once. Looked up from germline, CDR1 is MDHEN and CDR2 is SYDVKM. Trimming removed 8 bases at V and 5 bases at J, with 24 bases between. The CDR3 is 16 amino acids. Material: peripheral blood. The origin of this receptor is a human donor in a cohort sampled during active COVID-19. The chain joins TRBV28 to TRBJ1-1; D is perhaps TRBD1 (6 bases). DNA of the CDR3: TGTGCCAGCGTGACAGGTGGGGCGTTTGGGGTAACTGAAGCTTTCTTT. It encodes CASVTGGAFGVTEAFF.